A selection of T cell receptor beta chains follows, all from one sample in a study of T cell repertoires in cytomegalovirus infection. For these TCRs, the target antigens are not known. TCRdb passed the reads through MiXCR, listing each CDR3 protein once. The table lists 84,000 or so distinct CDR3 sequences, about 44% of them singletons. Sample: CD8+ T cells from cultured PBMCs, taken from culture after CMV antigen stimulation. Every receptor here comes from a human donor in good health (CMV status not recorded). Some clones in this sample may be carry-over from other donors' samples. Both conserved end residues are trimmed from each CDR3.

V: TRBV7-8; CDR3: ASSSTGGYGYT
V: TRBV12-3/TRBV12-4; CDR3: ASTRLFPDTEAF
V: TRBV15; CDR3: ATSRDVRSTEAF
V: TRBV6-1; CDR3: ASGQGIQAYEQY
V: TRBV7-8; CDR3: ASSTHRGQPQH
V: TRBV7-9; CDR3: ASTTGQTYNEQF
V: TRBV7-9; CDR3: ASSSSHEKRESTDTQY
V: TRBV7-9; CDR3: ASSPTGYEQY
V: TRBV7-8; CDR3: ASSPMGRGLYEQY
V: TRBV7-8; CDR3: ASRNGGRGRSEETQY
V: TRBV7-8; CDR3: ASSLLRDWRETQY
V: TRBV5-1; CDR3: ASSLRQYEQY
V: TRBV11-2; CDR3: ASSLEKPSNEQF
V: TRBV6-1; CDR3: ASSVDRGAYSNQPQH
V: TRBV20-1; CDR3: SARIYETNEKLF
V: TRBV5-4; CDR3: ASSLDGGYHNEQF
V: TRBV2; CDR3: ASRASGFTDTQY
V: TRBV7-2; CDR3: ASSFRAYGYT
V: TRBV10-3; CDR3: AISESGFGRVGYT
V: TRBV27; CDR3: ASSLLGGGNYEQY
V: TRBV7-9; CDR3: ASSPRTSANQETQY
V: TRBV7-6; CDR3: ASSFRRGRRDSPLH
V: TRBV5-1; CDR3: ASSPQDRGEQY
V: TRBV2; CDR3: ASSDPQGTVYEQY
V: TRBV27; CDR3: ASSLGGAIGTDTQY